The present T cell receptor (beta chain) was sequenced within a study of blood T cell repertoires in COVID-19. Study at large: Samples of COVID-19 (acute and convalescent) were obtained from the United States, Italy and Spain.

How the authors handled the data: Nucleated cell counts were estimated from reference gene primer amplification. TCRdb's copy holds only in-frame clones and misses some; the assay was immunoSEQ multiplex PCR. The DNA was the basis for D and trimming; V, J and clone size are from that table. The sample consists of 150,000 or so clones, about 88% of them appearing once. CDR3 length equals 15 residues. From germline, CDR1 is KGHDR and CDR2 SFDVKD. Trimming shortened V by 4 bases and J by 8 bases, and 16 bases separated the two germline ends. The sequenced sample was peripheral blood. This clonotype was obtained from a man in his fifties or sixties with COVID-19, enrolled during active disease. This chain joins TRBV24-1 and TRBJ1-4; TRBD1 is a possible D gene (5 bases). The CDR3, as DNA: TGTGCCACCAGTGACCCCGGGAGGGGTGTGGAAAAACTGTTTTTT. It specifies CATSDPGRGVEKLFF.